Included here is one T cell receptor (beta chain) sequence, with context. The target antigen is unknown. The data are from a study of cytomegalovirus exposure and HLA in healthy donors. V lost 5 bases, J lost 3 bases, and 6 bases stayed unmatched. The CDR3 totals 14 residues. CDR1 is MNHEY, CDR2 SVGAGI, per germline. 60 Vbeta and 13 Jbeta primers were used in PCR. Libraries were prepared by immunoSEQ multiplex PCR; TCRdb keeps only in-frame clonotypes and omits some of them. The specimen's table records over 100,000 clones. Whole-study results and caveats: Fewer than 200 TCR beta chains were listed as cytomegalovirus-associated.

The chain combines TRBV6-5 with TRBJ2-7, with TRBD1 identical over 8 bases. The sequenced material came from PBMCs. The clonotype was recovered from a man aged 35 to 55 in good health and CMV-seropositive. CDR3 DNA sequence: TGTGCCAGCAGTATGGGACAGGATAGCTACGAGCAGTACTTC. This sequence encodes CASSMGQDSYEQYF.